This T cell receptor beta chain stems from a study of T-cell reconstitution after alpha-beta-depleted transplantation in children. The library targeted TCRbeta and was prepared with unique molecular identifiers. MiXCR, run by TCRdb on the PCR reads, gives a single entry per CDR3 protein. Of about 510,000 distinct CDR3 sequences listed, over 10% are singletons. As for this clonotype: Antigen: not known. The junction differs from germline at one of its ends, possibly a read error.

Study-level findings and limits: Reported findings indicate that, about two months after transplant, alpha-beta T cells came from several hundred expanded clones, which were derived from non-depleted graft cells. Hyperexpanded clones declined; after one year, newly produced T cells mostly supplied diversity.

Germline loops: CDR1 SGHTA, CDR2 FQGNSA. The CDR3 covers 15 residues. The sample consisted of PBMCs, mostly from graft donor cells, taken 180 days after TCRalphabeta/CD19-depleted stem cell transplant. This receptor was taken from a female patient younger than 10 who had a stem cell transplant for aplastic anemia, so the T cells may come from the graft donor. This chain joins TRBV7-2 and TRBJ2-1; either TRBD1 or TRBD2 may fit D (5 bases each). The CDR3 reads CDSSLPGTDYNEQFF. CDR3 nucleotide sequence: TGTGACAGCAGCTTGCCCGGGACCGACTACAATGAGCAGTTCTTC.